Sequencing of this T cell receptor (beta chain) was carried out in a study of cytomegalovirus exposure and HLA in healthy donors. The CDR3 contains 13 residues. V lost 4 bases and J 2 bases, leaving 7 bases between the germline ends. Germline assignment: CDR1 SEHNR and CDR2 FQNEAQ (reference sequence). In the PCR, 60 Vbeta and 13 Jbeta primers were used. Here immunoSEQ multiplex PCR was the method, and the copy in TCRdb shows in-frame clones only, minus some. The sample carries hundreds of thousands of clones, approximately 90% recorded once. This chain links TRBV7-9 with TRBJ2-3; possible D gene TRBD2, 5 bases. The receptor's source is a woman aged 18-29 years in good health and CMV-seronegative. Sample: PBMCs. The DNA of the CDR3 is TGTGCCAGCAGCTCGGGGAACACAGATACGCAGTATTTT. It is translated as CASSSGNTDTQYF. The whole variable domain, filled in from reference TRBV7-9 and TRBJ2-3, reads DTGVSQNPRHKITKRGQNVTFRCDPISEHNRLYWYRQTLGQGPEFLTYFQNEAQLEKSRLLSDRFSAERPKGSFSTLEIQRTEQGDSAMYLCASSSGNTDTQYFGPGTRLTVL.